The rows below give T cell receptor beta chains drawn from one sample of a study of T-cell reconstitution after alpha-beta-depleted transplantation in children. Using its own MiXCR run on the PCR reads, TCRdb lists one record per CDR3 protein. The data hold approximately 500,000 distinct CDR3 sequences, with over 9.5% observed a single time. Here the sequenced sample was PBMCs, taken before TCRalphabeta/CD19-depleted stem cell transplant. The receptors derive from a child aged 2 to 10 with inherited bone marrow failure, due to receive a stem cell transplant. Both conserved end residues are part of each CDR3. A D gene is named only where the DNA matches it firmly. Not all rows give a size; the values are once, few, many and, for expanded clones, a class.

v_call	d_call	clone_size	j_call	cdr3_aa	cdr3_nt
TRBV27	NA	many	TRBJ2-1	CASSPPGGMGEQFF	TGTGCCAGCAGTCCCCCCGGTGGAATGGGGGAGCAGTTCTTC
TRBV29-1	NA	many	TRBJ1-1	CSVEMVTEAFF	TGCAGCGTTGAAATGGTTACTGAAGCTTTCTTT
TRBV23-1	NA	NA	TRBJ2-6	CASSQFTGRYNLGANVLTF	TGCGCCAGCAGTCAATTCACAGGGCGATATAATCTTGGGGCCAACGTCCTGACTTTC
TRBV6-5	TRBD1	many	TRBJ2-5	CASSYSTGQGVETQYF	TGTGCCAGCAGTTACTCGACCGGACAGGGGGTAGAGACCCAGTACTTC
TRBV27	TRBD2	NA	TRBJ2-1	CASSLSAGGPYSEQFF	TGTGCCAGCAGTTTATCGGCGGGAGGGCCGTATTCTGAGCAGTTCTTC
TRBV14	NA	many	TRBJ1-2	CASSQAIDGYTF	TGTGCCAGCAGCCAAGCTATCGATGGCTACACCTTC
TRBV4-3	NA	many	TRBJ2-7	CASSQDSDSDTYEQYF	TGCGCCAGCAGCCAAGACTCAGACAGCGATACCTACGAGCAGTACTTC
TRBV27	NA	NA	TRBJ2-7	CASSPPGPGRSYEQYF	TGTGCCAGCAGTCCACCGGGACCGGGACGGTCCTACGAGCAGTACTTC
TRBV27	TRBD2	few	TRBJ2-7	CASSLGGLAAYEQYF	TGTGCCAGCAGTTTAGGGGGACTAGCGGCCTACGAGCAGTACTTC
TRBV13	NA	many	TRBJ2-5	CASSTYLGAETQYF	TGTGCCAGCAGCACCTACTTGGGGGCGGAGACCCAGTACTTC
TRBV20-1	TRBD2	many	TRBJ2-7	CSARAILAGEYEQYF	TGCAGTGCTAGAGCGATCCTAGCGGGAGAGTACGAGCAGTACTTC
TRBV27	NA	many	TRBJ2-1	CASSLYQGTYNEQFF	TGTGCCAGCAGTTTGTACCAGGGCACCTACAATGAGCAGTTCTTC
TRBV5-4	NA	few	TRBJ2-2	CGSRKGDTGELFF	TGTGGCAGCAGGAAGGGGGACACCGGGGAGCTGTTTTTT
TRBV24-1	TRBD2	many	TRBJ2-3	CATSDLRTSGTSTDTQYF	TGTGCCACCAGTGACCTTCGGACCAGCGGGACTAGCACAGATACGCAGTATTTT
TRBV4-2	TRBD2	many	TRBJ2-5	CASSQIRGGEWETQYF	TGTGCCAGCAGCCAGATCCGGGGGGGGGAGTGGGAGACCCAGTACTTC
TRBV12-3/TRBV12-4	NA	many	TRBJ1-2	CASSFLNYGYTF	TGTGCCAGCAGTTTCTTGAACTATGGCTACACCTTC
TRBV12-3/TRBV12-4	NA	NA	TRBJ2-5	CASSLAVGTQYF	TGTGCCAGCAGTTTAGCGGTCGGGACCCAGTACTTC
TRBV29-1	NA	many	TRBJ2-2	CSVGQNQELFF	TGCAGCGTTGGACAGAACCAGGAGCTGTTTTTT
TRBV20-1	TRBD2	NA	TRBJ2-7	CSATDLAGGRYEQYF	TGCAGTGCCACCGATCTAGCGGGAGGCCGTTACGAGCAGTACTTC
TRBV5-6	NA	many	TRBJ2-3	CASTQSQILSTDTQYF	TGTGCCAGCACACAGTCACAGATCCTTAGCACAGATACGCAGTATTTT
TRBV5-1	TRBD1	many	TRBJ1-4	CASSLIGQGEKLFF	TGCGCCAGCAGCTTGATCGGACAGGGCGAAAAACTGTTTTTT
TRBV29-1	TRBD1	many	TRBJ2-7	CSVSTGTGAYEQYF	TGCAGCGTCTCCACCGGGACAGGGGCCTACGAGCAGTACTTC
TRBV4-1	TRBD1	NA	TRBJ1-5	CASSRSPGQGDQPQHF	TGCGCCAGCAGCCGATCACCGGGACAGGGGGATCAGCCCCAGCATTTT
TRBV3-1	NA	many	TRBJ2-7	CASSHGTPGEQYF	TGTGCCAGCAGCCATGGGACGCCCGGAGAGCAGTACTTC
TRBV28	TRBD1	many	TRBJ2-7	CASSLQGTGAYEQYF	TGTGCCAGCAGTTTACAGGGGACAGGGGCCTACGAGCAGTACTTC
TRBV4-3	NA	many	TRBJ2-7	CASSQDDYSYEQYF	TGCGCCAGCAGCCAAGATGACTACTCCTACGAGCAGTACTTC
TRBV29-1	TRBD1	many	TRBJ2-1	CSVEGGQLFF	TGCAGCGTTGAAGGGGGACAGCTGTTCTTC
TRBV6-5	NA	many	TRBJ2-2	CASSYSPSSELGELFF	TGTGCCAGCAGTTACTCACCTAGTAGTGAGTTGGGGGAGCTGTTTTTT
TRBV29-1	NA	many	TRBJ2-7	CSAQSGGSLYEQYF	TGCAGCGCACAATCTGGGGGGAGTCTTTACGAGCAGTACTTC
TRBV30	NA	many	TRBJ1-1	CAWSLGIAFFTEAFF	TGTGCCTGGAGCCTGGGCATAGCTTTCTTCACTGAAGCTTTCTTT
TRBV12-3/TRBV12-4	TRBD2	many	TRBJ2-3	CASRSKRRGLAISTDTQYF	TGTGCCAGCAGGTCCAAACGCCGGGGACTAGCGATCAGCACAGATACGCAGTATTTT
TRBV11-2	TRBD2	many	TRBJ2-1	CASSTSGTPYNEQFF	TGTGCCAGCAGCACTAGCGGGACCCCCTACAATGAGCAGTTCTTC
TRBV12-3/TRBV12-4	NA	many	TRBJ2-3	CASSLPADTQYF	TGTGCCAGCAGCCTCCCGGCAGATACGCAGTATTTT
TRBV27	NA	NA	TRBJ1-2	CASRPGLDNYGYTF	TGTGCCAGCAGACCCGGGTTGGACAACTATGGCTACACCTTC
TRBV29-1	TRBD2	many	TRBJ2-7	CSALSGTTYEQYF	TGCAGCGCCCTGAGCGGGACTACCTACGAGCAGTACTTC
TRBV28	NA	few	TRBJ2-3	CASSPLTLGAGITDTQYF	TGTGCCAGCAGCCCGCTTACATTGGGAGCGGGTATCACAGATACGCAGTATTTT
TRBV5-1	NA	many	TRBJ2-5	CASSRDGYETQYF	TGCGCCAGCAGCCGCGACGGTTATGAGACCCAGTACTTC
TRBV7-2	NA	many	TRBJ2-3	CASSREWEDTQYF	TGTGCCAGCAGCAGAGAATGGGAAGATACGCAGTATTTT
TRBV7-9	NA	many	TRBJ1-1	CASTHQGQMNTEAFF	TGTGCCAGCACCCACCAGGGCCAGATGAACACTGAAGCTTTCTTT
TRBV20-1	NA	many	TRBJ2-5	CSALVAIQETQYF	TGCAGTGCTTTGGTGGCGATCCAAGAGACCCAGTACTTC
TRBV10-3	NA	many	TRBJ2-7	CAISESWDGSYEQYF	TGTGCCATCAGTGAGTCATGGGACGGCTCCTACGAGCAGTACTTC
TRBV2	TRBD1	many	TRBJ2-7	CASRGQFYEQYF	TGTGCCAGCAGGGGACAGTTCTACGAGCAGTACTTC
TRBV6-2/TRBV6-3	NA	many	TRBJ1-2	CASRGSYRAQSDYTF	TGTGCCAGCAGGGGGTCTTACCGGGCCCAAAGTGACTACACCTTC
TRBV5-1	NA	NA	TRBJ2-7	CASSLKDFEIYEQYF	TGCGCCAGCAGCTTGAAGGATTTTGAGATCTACGAGCAGTACTTC
TRBV20-1	TRBD2	many	TRBJ2-5	CSASPGLADQETQYF	TGCAGTGCTAGTCCGGGACTAGCGGACCAAGAGACCCAGTACTTC
TRBV20-1	NA	many	TRBJ1-2	CSASPFNYGYTF	TGCAGTGCTAGCCCCTTTAACTATGGCTACACCTTC
TRBV20-1	TRBD2	many	TRBJ2-1	CSARDASSGRDEQFF	TGCAGTGCTAGAGATGCTTCTAGCGGGAGGGATGAGCAGTTCTTC
TRBV5-6	NA	many	TRBJ2-3	CASSLVRGTQYF	TGTGCCAGCAGCTTGGTCAGGGGTACGCAGTATTTT
TRBV5-6	NA	many	TRBJ2-3	CASSLLDLLTDTQYF	TGTGCCAGCAGCTTGCTGGACCTCCTCACAGATACGCAGTATTTT
TRBV20-1	NA	many	TRBJ2-7	CSARDSGRQTYEQYF	TGCAGTGCTAGAGATTCGGGAAGACAGACCTACGAGCAGTACTTC
TRBV5-1	NA	many	TRBJ2-7	CASSAQGHSYEQYF	TGCGCCAGCAGCGCCCAAGGACATTCCTACGAGCAGTACTTC
TRBV29-1	TRBD2	many	TRBJ2-3	CSVRGSDTQYF	TGCAGCGTTCGCGGGAGTGATACGCAGTATTTT
TRBV20-1	NA	few	TRBJ2-7	CSAKNLYEQYF	TGCAGTGCCAAGAATTTATACGAGCAGTACTTC
TRBV28	TRBD1	many	TRBJ2-7	CASSSPGQGHEQYF	TGTGCCAGCAGTTCCCCGGGACAGGGCCACGAGCAGTACTTC
TRBV29-1	NA	many	TRBJ1-2	CSVEAPPAYYGYTF	TGCAGCGTTGAGGCCCCCCCAGCCTACTATGGCTACACCTTC